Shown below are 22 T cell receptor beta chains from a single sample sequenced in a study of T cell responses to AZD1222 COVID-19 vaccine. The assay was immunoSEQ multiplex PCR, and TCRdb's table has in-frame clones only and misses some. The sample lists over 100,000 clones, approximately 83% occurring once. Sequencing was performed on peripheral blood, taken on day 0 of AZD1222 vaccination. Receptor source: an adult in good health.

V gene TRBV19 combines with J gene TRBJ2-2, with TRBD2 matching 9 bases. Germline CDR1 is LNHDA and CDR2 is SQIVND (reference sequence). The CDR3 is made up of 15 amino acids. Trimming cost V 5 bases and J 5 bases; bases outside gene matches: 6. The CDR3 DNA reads TGTGCCAGTAGTCCCCCGGGACTAGCAACCGGGGAGCTGTTTTTT. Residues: CASSPPGLATGELFF.

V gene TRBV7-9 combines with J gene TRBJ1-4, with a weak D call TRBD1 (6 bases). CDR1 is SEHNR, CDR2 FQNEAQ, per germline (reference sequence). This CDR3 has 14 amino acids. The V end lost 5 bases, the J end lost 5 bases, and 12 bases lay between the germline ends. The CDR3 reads CASSPTGTNEKLFF. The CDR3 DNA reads TGTGCCAGCAGCCCCACAGGGACGAATGAAAAACTGTTTTTT.

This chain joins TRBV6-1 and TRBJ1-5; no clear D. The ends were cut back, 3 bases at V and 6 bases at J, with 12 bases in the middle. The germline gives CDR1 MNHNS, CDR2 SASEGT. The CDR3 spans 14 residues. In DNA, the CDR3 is TGTGCCAGCAGTGAGAGAGACCGCAGTCAGCCCCAGCATTTT. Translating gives CASSERDRSQPQHF.

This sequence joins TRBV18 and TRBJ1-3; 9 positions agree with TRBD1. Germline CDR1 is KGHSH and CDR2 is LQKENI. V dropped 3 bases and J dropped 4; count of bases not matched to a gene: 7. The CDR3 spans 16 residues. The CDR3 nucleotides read TGTGCCAGCTCACCGTCGGGACAGGGTTCGGGAAACACCATATATTTT. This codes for CASSPSGQGSGNTIYF.

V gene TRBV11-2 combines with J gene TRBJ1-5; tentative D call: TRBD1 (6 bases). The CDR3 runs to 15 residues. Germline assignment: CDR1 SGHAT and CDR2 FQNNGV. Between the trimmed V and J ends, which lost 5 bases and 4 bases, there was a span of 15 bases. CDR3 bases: TGTGCCAGCAGCGCCGGAAATACAGGGAATCAGCCCCAGCATTTT. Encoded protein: CASSAGNTGNQPQHF.

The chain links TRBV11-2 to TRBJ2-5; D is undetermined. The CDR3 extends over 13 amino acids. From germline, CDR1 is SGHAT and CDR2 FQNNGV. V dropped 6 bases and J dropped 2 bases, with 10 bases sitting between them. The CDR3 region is CASRFAAQETQYF. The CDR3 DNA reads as TGTGCCAGCAGATTTGCGGCACAAGAGACCCAGTACTTC.

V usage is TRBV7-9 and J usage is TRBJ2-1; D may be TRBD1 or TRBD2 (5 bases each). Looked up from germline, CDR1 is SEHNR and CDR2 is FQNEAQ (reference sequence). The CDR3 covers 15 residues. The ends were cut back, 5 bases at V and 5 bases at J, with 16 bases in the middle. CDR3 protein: CASSGTKERHNEQFF. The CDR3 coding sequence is TGTGCCAGCAGCGGGACCAAGGAGCGCCACAATGAGCAGTTCTTC.

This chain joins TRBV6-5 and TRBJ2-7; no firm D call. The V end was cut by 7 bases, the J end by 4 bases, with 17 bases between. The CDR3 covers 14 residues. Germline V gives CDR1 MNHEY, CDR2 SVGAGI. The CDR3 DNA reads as TGTGCCAGCAAAAACGGGCGCGCGTTGTACGAGCAGTACTTC. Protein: CASKNGRALYEQYF.

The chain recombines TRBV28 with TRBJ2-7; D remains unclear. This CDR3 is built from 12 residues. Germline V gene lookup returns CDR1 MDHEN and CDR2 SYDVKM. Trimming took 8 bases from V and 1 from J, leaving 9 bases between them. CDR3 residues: CASQVGSYEQYF. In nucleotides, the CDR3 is TGTGCCAGCCAAGTGGGGTCCTACGAGCAGTACTTC.

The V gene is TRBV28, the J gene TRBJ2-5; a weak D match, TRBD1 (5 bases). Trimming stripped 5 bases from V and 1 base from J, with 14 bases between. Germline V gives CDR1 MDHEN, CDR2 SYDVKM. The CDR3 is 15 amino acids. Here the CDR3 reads CASSPTRTFQETQYF. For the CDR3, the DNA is TGTGCCAGCAGTCCCACAAGGACATTCCAAGAGACCCAGTACTTC.

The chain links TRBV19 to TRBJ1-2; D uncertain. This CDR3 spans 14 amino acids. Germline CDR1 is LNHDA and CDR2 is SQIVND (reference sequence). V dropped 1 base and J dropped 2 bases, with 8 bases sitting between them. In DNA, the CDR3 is TGTGCCAGTAGTATAGCTCCGGAAAACTATGGCTACACCTTC. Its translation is CASSIAPENYGYTF.

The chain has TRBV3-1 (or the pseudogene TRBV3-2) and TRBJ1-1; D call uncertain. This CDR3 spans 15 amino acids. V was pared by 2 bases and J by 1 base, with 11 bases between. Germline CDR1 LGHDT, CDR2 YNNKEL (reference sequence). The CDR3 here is CASSQSRRENTEAFF. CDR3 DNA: TGTGCCAGCAGCCAATCTAGGAGAGAGAACACTGAAGCTTTCTTT.

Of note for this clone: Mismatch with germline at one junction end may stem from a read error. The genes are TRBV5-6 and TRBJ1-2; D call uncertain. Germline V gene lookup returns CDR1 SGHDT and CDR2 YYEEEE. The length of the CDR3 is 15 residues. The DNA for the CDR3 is TGTGCCAGCGGCTTAACGGACCGGCCTAACTATGGCTACACCTTC. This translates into CASGLTDRPNYGYTF.

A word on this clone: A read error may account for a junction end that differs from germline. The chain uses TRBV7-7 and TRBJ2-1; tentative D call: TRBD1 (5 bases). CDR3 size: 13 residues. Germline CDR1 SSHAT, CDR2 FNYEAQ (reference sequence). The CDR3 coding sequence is TGTGCTAGCAGCTTAAGGGCAGGGAATGAGCAGTTCTTC. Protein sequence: CASSLRAGNEQFF.

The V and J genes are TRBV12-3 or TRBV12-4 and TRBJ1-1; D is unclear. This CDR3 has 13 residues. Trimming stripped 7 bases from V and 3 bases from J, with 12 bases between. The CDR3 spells CASKEAVYTEAFF. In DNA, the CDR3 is TGTGCCAGCAAAGAGGCGGTATACACTGAAGCTTTCTTT.

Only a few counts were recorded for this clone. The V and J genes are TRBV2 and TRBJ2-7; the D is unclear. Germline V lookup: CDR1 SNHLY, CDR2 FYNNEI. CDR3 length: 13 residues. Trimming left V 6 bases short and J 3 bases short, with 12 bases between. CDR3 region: CASSASAYYEQYF. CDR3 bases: TGTGCCAGCAGCGCCTCGGCCTACTACGAGCAGTACTTC.

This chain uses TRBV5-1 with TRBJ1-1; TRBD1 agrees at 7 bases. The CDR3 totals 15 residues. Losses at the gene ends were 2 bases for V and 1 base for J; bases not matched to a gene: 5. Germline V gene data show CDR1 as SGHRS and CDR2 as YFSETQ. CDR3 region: CASSFGTEQNTEAFF. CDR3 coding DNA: TGCGCCAGCAGCTTTGGGACAGAGCAGAACACTGAAGCTTTCTTT.

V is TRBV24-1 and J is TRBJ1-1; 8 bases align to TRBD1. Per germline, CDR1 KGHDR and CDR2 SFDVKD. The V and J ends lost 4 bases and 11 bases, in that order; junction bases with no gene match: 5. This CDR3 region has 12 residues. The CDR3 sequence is CATSDLDRVAFF. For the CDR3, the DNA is TGTGCCACCAGTGACTTGGACAGGGTTGCTTTCTTT.

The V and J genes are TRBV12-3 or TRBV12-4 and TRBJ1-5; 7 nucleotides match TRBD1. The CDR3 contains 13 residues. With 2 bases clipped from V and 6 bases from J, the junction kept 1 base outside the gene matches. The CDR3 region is CASSLRGLQPQHF. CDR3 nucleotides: TGTGCCAGCAGTTTAAGGGGGCTTCAGCCCCAGCATTTT.

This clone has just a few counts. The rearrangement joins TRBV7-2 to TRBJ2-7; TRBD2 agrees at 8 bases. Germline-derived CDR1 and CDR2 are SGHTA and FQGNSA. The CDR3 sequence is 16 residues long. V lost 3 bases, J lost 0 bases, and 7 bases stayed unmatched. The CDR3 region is CASSLGLSGSSYEQYF. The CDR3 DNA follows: TGTGCCAGCAGCTTGGGGTTAAGCGGGAGCTCCTACGAGCAGTACTTC.

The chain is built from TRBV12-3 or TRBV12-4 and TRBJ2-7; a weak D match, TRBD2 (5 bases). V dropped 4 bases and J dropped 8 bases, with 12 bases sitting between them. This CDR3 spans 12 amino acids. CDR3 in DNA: TGTGCCAGCAGTTCAGGAGGAGCAAAGCAGTACTTC. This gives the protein CASSSGGAKQYF.

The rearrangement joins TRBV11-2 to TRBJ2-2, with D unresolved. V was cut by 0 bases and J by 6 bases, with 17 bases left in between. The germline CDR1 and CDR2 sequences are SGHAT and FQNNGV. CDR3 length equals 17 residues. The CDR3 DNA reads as TGTGCCAGCAGCTTAGAATGGGTGACTTCCCCGGCCGGGGAGCTGTTTTTT. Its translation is CASSLEWVTSPAGELFF.